The present entry profiles one TCR beta chain with its context. The record originates from a study of blood T cell repertoires in COVID-19. In the study overall: Two negative PCRs, clearance, or symptom resolution characterized the recovered Cohort 3 donors. The cDNA or gDNA used as material had been derived from T cells, B-cell-depleted T cells, or PBMCs. Samples of COVID-19 (acute and convalescent) were obtained from the United States, Italy and Spain.

Ages ranged from about 18 to 100 years, with residence in under 25 US areas. Data came from immunoSEQ multiplex PCR; TCRdb stores just in-frame clones and leaves some out. The sample consists of hundreds of thousands of clones, about 87% of them appearing once. Trimming left V 2 bases short and J 3 bases short, with 15 bases between. The germline V gene has CDR1 SGHRS and CDR2 YFSETQ. CDR3 length equals 16 residues. The sequence came from a man aged 40-50 years in a cohort exposed to, infected with or recovered from COVID-19 (not recorded which). Sequencing input: PBMCs or T cells enriched from blood (not recorded which). The chain carries TRBV5-1 and TRBJ1-3, with D perhaps TRBD1 (6 bases). The chain's CDR3 is CASSLTTGQIGNTIYF. DNA of the CDR3: TGCGCCAGCAGCTTAACCACCGGACAGATTGGAAACACCATATATTTT.